A selection of T cell receptor beta chains follows, all from one sample in a study of T cell responses to AZD1222 COVID-19 vaccine. Only in-frame clones appear in the TCRdb table, and some are missing; sequencing was by immunoSEQ multiplex PCR. This table holds 100,000 or so clones, around nine tenths found once. The specimen was peripheral blood, collected on day 0 of AZD1222 vaccination. The receptors come from an adult in good health. Both conserved end residues are part of each CDR3. D genes are given only for firm matches. Part of the rows lack a size; the others show once, few, many or a class for expanded clones.

>NA|TRBV5-5|NA|TRBJ1-4
TGTGCCAGCAGCCTACAGGAGGAAGGTGAAAAACTGTTTTTT
CASSLQEEGEKLFF
>TRBD2|TRBV6-2/TRBV6-3|NA|TRBJ2-7
TGTGCCAGCAGTTCACCAGCAAATAGCGGGGGGCCAGGCGAGCAGTACTTC
CASSSPANSGGPGEQYF
>NA|TRBV6-5|NA|TRBJ1-1
TGTGCCAGCAGTTACGGATCGGGACGGGTGAACACTGAAGCTTTCTTT
CASSYGSGRVNTEAFF
>TRBD1|TRBV4-1|NA|TRBJ2-1
TGCGCCAGCAGCCAAGGAGGGACAGTTAGCTCCTACAATGAGCAGTTCTTC
CASSQGGTVSSYNEQFF
>NA|TRBV7-8|NA|TRBJ1-3
TGTGCCAGCAGCCCGGGGACCGGGAGGGGAGGAAACACCATATATTTT
CASSPGTGRGGNTIYF
>NA|TRBV7-9|once|TRBJ1-2
TGTGCCAGCAGCTTAGACGGTTGGGACAATGAGTACACCTTC
CASSLDGWDNEYTF
>NA|TRBV27|few|TRBJ1-3
TGTGCCAGCAGTCCTTTCGTTGGAAACACCATATATTTT
CASSPFVGNTIYF
>NA|TRBV7-8|NA|TRBJ1-1
TGTGCCAGCAGCCGGACGGCAGAACGGAGTGAAGCTTTCTTT
CASSRTAERSEAFF
>TRBD1|TRBV6-5|NA|TRBJ1-2
TGTGCCAGCACGGGGACAGGGGGAGCCAGCTATGGCTACACCTTC
CASTGTGGASYGYTF
>TRBD2|TRBV6-6|NA|TRBJ2-3
TGTGCCAGCAGTGGCCCCCAGCGGGGAGGCACAGATACGCAGTATTTT
CASSGPQRGGTDTQYF
>TRBD1|TRBV7-6|NA|TRBJ1-1
TGTGCCAGCAGCTGGGGGGACAGCCTGAAGACTGAAGCTTTCTTT
CASSWGDSLKTEAFF
>TRBD1|TRBV7-2|NA|TRBJ1-4
TGTGCCAGCAGCTCGACAGGGGGCTTTGAAAAACTGTTTTTT
CASSSTGGFEKLFF
>TRBD1|TRBV18|NA|TRBJ1-3
TGTGCCACCTCGGGACAGTTCTCTGGAAACACCATATATTTT
CATSGQFSGNTIYF
>TRBD1|TRBV5-4|NA|TRBJ1-1
TGTGCCAGCAGTTCAGGGGGCTCCGACACTGAAGCTTTCTTT
CASSSGGSDTEAFF
>TRBD1|TRBV2|NA|TRBJ1-5
TGTGCCAGCAAGGGACAGTCCAATCAGCCCCAGCATTTT
CASKGQSNQPQHF
>NA|TRBV11-1|NA|TRBJ1-6
TGTGCCAGCAGCTGGCAGGGGCGAGGATCACCCCTCCACTTT
CASSWQGRGSPLHF
>NA|TRBV7-3|NA|TRBJ1-2
TGTGCCAGCAGCTTCTCCCTTGGCTACACCTTC
CASSFSLGYTF
>NA|TRBV20-1|NA|TRBJ1-6
TGCAGTGCTAGTCGGGGGGGGGCAAGGTCCTATAATTCACCCCTCCACTTT
CSASRGGARSYNSPLHF